This T cell receptor (beta chain) was identified during a study of CD8 T cells in Susac syndrome. The CDR3 covers 16 residues. The germline V gene has CDR1 LGHNA and CDR2 YNFKEQ. The germline V and J ends were trimmed by 1 base and 0 bases, with 11 bases remaining between them. Random hexamers were used to reverse transcribe 0.5 to 1 ug of RNA. Via MiXCR, TCRdb re-called the immunoSEQ multiplex PCR reads, giving one row per CDR3 protein. The repertoire has more than 95,000 distinct CDR3 sequences, 85% to 95% of them found once; the top ten carry 0.085% to 0.095%. This chain joins TRBV4-2 and TRBJ2-3; D is uncertain. Source material: CD4+ T cells from PBMCs. The TCR was taken from a human donor with multiple sclerosis. The DNA for the CDR3 is TGTGCCAGCAGCCAAGTAGAAGGGCGCAGCACAGATACGCAGTATTTT. Translating gives CASSQVEGRSTDTQYF.